Presented here are 32 T cell receptor beta chains from one specimen sequenced in a study of cytomegalovirus exposure and HLA in healthy donors. The PCR was carried out with 60 Vbeta primers and 13 Jbeta primers. The table came from immunoSEQ multiplex PCR; TCRdb's copy has only in-frame clones and leaves some out. The profile shows about 170,000 clones, roughly 85% of them singletons. The sample comprised PBMCs. The origin of the receptors is a man aged 25 to 40 in good health and CMV-seropositive.

The genes are TRBV7-2 and TRBJ2-3; a weak D match, TRBD2 (6 bases). V shed 1 base and J shed 13 bases, with 15 bases lying between them. Germline V gene lookup returns CDR1 SGHTA and CDR2 FQGNSA. CDR3 size: 13 residues. The CDR3 sequence is CASSLDWDSAKYF. The DNA for the CDR3 is TGTGCCAGCAGCTTAGACTGGGACTCGGCTAAGTATTTT.

The chain links TRBV18 to TRBJ2-4; D gene unclear. Trimming removed 0 bases from V and 1 base from J, with 10 bases in between. Germline lookup yields CDR1 KGHSH and CDR2 LQKENI. There are 16 residues in the CDR3. CDR3 bases: TGTGCCAGCTCACCACCCCCGAGTACCGCCAAAAACATTCAGTACTTC. Encoded protein: CASSPPPSTAKNIQYF.

The rearrangement links TRBV7-3 to TRBJ2-5; a weak D match, TRBD2 (6 bases). The CDR3 extends over 16 amino acids. V was pared by 1 base and J by 1 base, with 13 bases between. CDR1 SGHTA and CDR2 FQGTGA come from the germline V gene. The DNA of the CDR3 is TGTGCCAGCAGCTTAAGAGGGGCGGGACCCCAAGAGACCCAGTACTTC. Residues: CASSLRGAGPQETQYF.

This clone was observed a few times. The chain has TRBV5-5 and TRBJ2-7; TRBD2 aligns across 7 bases. The V and J ends lost 5 bases and 2 bases, in that order; junction bases with no gene match: 10. In germline, CDR1 is SGHKS, CDR2 YYEKEE (reference sequence). This CDR3 spans 15 amino acids. The CDR3 bases are TGTGCCAGCAGAAATACTAGCGATCCTACCTACGAGCAGTACGTC. Amino acid sequence: CASRNTSDPTYEQYV.

This sequence joins TRBV7-2 and TRBJ2-4; 10 bases are shared with TRBD1. CDR3 length equals 17 residues. The germline V gene encodes CDR1 SGHTA and CDR2 FQGNSA. The V segment lost 1 base and the J segment 1 base; nucleotides outside the gene matches: 4. The CDR3: CASSLGRQGAAKNIQYF. The CDR3 DNA is TGTGCCAGCAGCTTAGGGAGACAGGGGGCGGCCAAAAACATTCAGTACTTC.

This clone appeared a single time. The genes are TRBV2 and TRBJ2-5, with 7 bases matching TRBD1. The germline gives CDR1 SNHLY, CDR2 FYNNEI. The CDR3 sequence is 14 residues long. Germline trimming cut 8 bases from V and 4 bases from J; bases unmatched to any gene: 10. The CDR3 is CASPPGGVPETQYF. DNA for the CDR3: TGTGCCAGCCCTCCAGGGGGAGTCCCAGAGACCCAGTACTTC.

The chain carries TRBV7-2 and TRBJ1-3; maybe TRBD1 (5 bases). V gave up 5 bases and J gave up 4 bases, with 12 bases separating them. The germline gives CDR1 SGHTA, CDR2 FQGNSA. The CDR3 runs 14 residues. CDR3: CASSQNQGGNTIYF. For the CDR3, the DNA is TGTGCCAGCAGCCAAAATCAGGGAGGAAACACCATATATTTT. Variable domain in full (rest from reference TRBV7-2 and TRBJ1-3): GAGVSQSPSNKVTEKGKDVELRCDPISGHTALYWYRQSLGQGLEFLIYFQGNSAPDKSGLPSDRFSAERTGGSVSTLTIQRTQQEDSAVYLCASSQNQGGNTIYFGEGSWLTVV.

This clone was seen only once. The gene calls are TRBV2 and TRBJ2-3; D remains ambiguous. Germline values: CDR1 SNHLY, CDR2 FYNNEI. V lost 6 bases and J lost 0, with 16 bases in between. CDR3 size: 16 residues. CDR3 DNA sequence: TGTGCCAGCAGCACCCGGAGTCTGGGTAGCACAGATACGCAGTATTTT. Its protein is CASSTRSLGSTDTQYF.

The rearrangement uses TRBV4-3 and TRBJ2-5, with 7 bases lining up with TRBD2. Germline values: CDR1 LGHNA, CDR2 YSLEER. This CDR3 is 12 amino acids long. J gave up 14 bases and V 1 base, and 7 bases lay outside the gene matches. The CDR3 region is CASSQAGRELYF. As DNA, the CDR3 is TGCGCCAGCAGCCAAGCCGGGCGGGAGTTATACTTC.

This rearrangement joins TRBV21-1 to TRBJ1-1. TRBV21-1 is deemed a pseudogene. The CDR3 consists of 17 residues. Here the CDR3 reads CASSKRALWGGDTEAFF. CDR3 bases: TGTGCCAGCAGCAAAAGGGCCTTGTGGGGGGGTGACACTGAAGCTTTCTTT.

This clone came up a few times. V gene TRBV5-4 combines with J gene TRBJ2-5; D is perhaps TRBD2 (6 bases). The CDR3 runs to 13 residues. Germline V CDR1 and CDR2: SGHNT, YYREEE (reference sequence). V was cut by 0 bases and J by 5 bases, with 8 bases left in between. The CDR3 region is CASSLAGGETQYF. For the CDR3, the DNA is TGTGCCAGCAGCTTGGCTGGGGGGGAGACCCAGTACTTC.

The CDR3 sequence: CASSLSAGASFTEAFF. DNA of the CDR3: TGTGCCAGCAGTTTGTCGGCAGGGGCCTCTTTCACTGAAGCTTTCTTT. This chain joins TRBV27 and TRBJ1-1; D is possibly TRBD1 (6 bases). Trimming left V 3 bases short and J 4 bases short, with 18 bases between. The CDR3 runs to 16 residues. CDR1 MNHEY and CDR2 SMNVEV come from the germline V gene (reference sequence).

J is TRBJ2-7 and V is TRBV7-9; 7 bases line up with TRBD2. The CDR3 has 15 residues. The germline V gene encodes CDR1 SEHNR and CDR2 FQNEAQ (reference sequence). The CDR3 nucleotides are TGTTCCAGCAGCTTTGTGCTAGCGGATATCTACGAGCAGTACGTC. Its translation: CSSSFVLADIYEQYV.

Details on this clone: At one end the junction does not follow the germline gene, possibly because of a read error. This sequence joins TRBV5-1 and TRBJ2-1; 7 bases fit TRBD2. The CDR3 has 16 residues. Per the germline V gene, CDR1 is SGHRS and CDR2 is YFSETQ. Here the CDR3 DNA reads TGCGCCAGTAGCTGGGCTGGGGGGGGCTCCTACAATGAGCAGTTCTTC. This encodes CASSWAGGGSYNEQFF.

Here the CDR3 reads CASGVGTQGYEQYF. The CDR3 DNA sequence: TGCGCCAGCGGCGTGGGCACCCAAGGCTACGAGCAGTACTTC. The rearrangement links TRBV4-3 to TRBJ2-7; no clear D gene. The CDR3 length is 14 residues. Germline V CDR1 and CDR2: LGHNA, YSLEER. V lost 8 bases, J lost 3 bases, and 17 bases lay in between.

The rearrangement links TRBV7-2 to TRBJ2-1, with 7 bases identical to TRBD2. Per germline, CDR1 SGHTA and CDR2 FQGNSA. This CDR3 spans 15 amino acids. The V gene end was trimmed by 6 bases and the J gene end by 4 bases; junction bases not matched to a gene: 9. The CDR3 DNA follows: TGTGCCAGCAGTTTTACTAGCGCCGCATACAATGAGCAGTTCTTC. It yields the protein CASSFTSAAYNEQFF.

The chain carries TRBV6-1 and TRBJ1-1; weak D call: TRBD1 (6 bases). V shed 8 bases and J shed 4 bases, with 11 bases lying between them. Germline CDR1 and CDR2: MNHNS and SASEGT. This CDR3 contains 12 residues. Here the CDR3 reads CASRGQPTEAFF. As DNA, the CDR3 is TGTGCCAGCCGGGGACAACCCACTGAAGCTTTCTTT.

This chain uses TRBV14 with TRBJ1-3, with D tentatively TRBD1 (5 bases). Germline CDR1 reads SGHDN; CDR2 reads FVKESK. The CDR3 is 15 residues long. Trimming took 4 bases from V and 1 from J, leaving 11 bases between them. Here the CDR3 reads CASSPWGGSGNTIYF. CDR3 nucleotides: TGTGCCAGCAGCCCCTGGGGGGGATCTGGAAACACCATATATTTT.

This clone was detected only a few times. The V call is TRBV9, the J call TRBJ1-4, with 9 positions matching TRBD1. The CDR3 runs to 14 residues. Germline CDR1 is SGDLS and CDR2 is YYNGEE. The J segment lost 6 bases and the V segment lost 4 bases, leaving 4 bases of the junction unmatched. CDR3 sequence reads: CASSPRQGDEKLFF. Here the CDR3 DNA reads TGTGCCAGCAGCCCTCGACAGGGGGATGAAAAACTGTTTTTT.

The chain carries TRBV11-1 and TRBJ2-7; the match to TRBD1 covers 9 bases. After removal of 6 bases from V and 2 bases from J, the junction contained 8 bases not matched to a gene. Germline V gene lookup returns CDR1 SGHAT and CDR2 FQDESV (reference sequence). This CDR3 has 15 amino acids. The CDR3 DNA reads TGTGCCAGCAGTAAGCCGGGACAGGGTACCTACGAGCAGTACTTC. Amino acids: CASSKPGQGTYEQYF.

The chain employs TRBV19 and TRBJ1-2, with D unresolved. The V and J ends lost 3 bases and 0 bases respectively, with 5 bases between them. This CDR3 region has 13 residues. CDR1 and CDR2 (germline): LNHDA, SQIVND (reference sequence). DNA of the CDR3: TGTGCCAGTAGTATCAGGACTAACTATGGCTACACCTTC. The encoded protein is CASSIRTNYGYTF.

This clone was recorded only once. V gene TRBV19 combines with J gene TRBJ2-3; 9 positions match TRBD2. Germline values: CDR1 LNHDA, CDR2 SQIVND (reference sequence). The CDR3 is made up of 16 amino acids. J gave up 0 bases and V 1 base, and 2 bases lay outside the gene matches. The DNA for the CDR3 is TGTGCCAGTAGTATAGGACTAGCGGCTAGCACAGATACGCAGTATTTT. It translates to CASSIGLAASTDTQYF.

V is TRBV7-9 and J is TRBJ2-4; no clear D gene. The V gene's germline CDR1 is SEHNR and CDR2 FQNEAQ (reference sequence). V shed 4 bases and J shed 0 bases, with 7 bases lying between them. CDR3 length equals 14 residues. CDR3 in amino acids: CASSSELAKNIQYF. The CDR3 DNA is TGTGCCAGCAGCTCCGAACTAGCCAAAAACATTCAGTACTTC. The entire variable domain, with the rest obtained from reference TRBV7-9 and TRBJ2-4, is as follows: DTGVSQNPRHKITKRGQNVTFRCDPISEHNRLYWYRQTLGQGPEFLTYFQNEAQLEKSRLLSDRFSAERPKGSFSTLEIQRTEQGDSAMYLCASSSELAKNIQYFGAGTRLSVL.

The chain has TRBV19 and TRBJ2-2; 11 nucleotides align to TRBD2. The germline V gene encodes CDR1 LNHDA and CDR2 SQIVND (reference sequence). The CDR3 spans 16 residues. V shed 6 bases and J 2 bases; nucleotides not matched to a gene: 5. CDR3 sequence: CASRNSGRVNTGELFF. For the CDR3, the DNA is TGTGCCAGTAGGAATAGCGGGAGGGTCAACACCGGGGAGCTGTTTTTT. The full variable domain, with the rest looked up from reference TRBV19 and TRBJ2-2, is DGGITQSPKYLFRKEGQNVTLSCEQNLNHDAMYWYRQDPGQGLRLIYYSQIVNDFQKGDIAEGYSVSREKKESFPLTVTSAQKNPTAFYLCASRNSGRVNTGELFFGEGSRLTVL.

The chain carries TRBV7-3 and TRBJ2-2; perhaps TRBD2 as D (6 bases). The CDR3 is made up of 14 amino acids. Deletions cut 4 bases from V and 5 bases from J, with 11 bases between. Germline V gene lookup returns CDR1 SGHTA and CDR2 FQGTGA. The CDR3 is CASSSSAGTGELFF. In DNA, the CDR3 is TGTGCCAGCAGCTCATCCGCGGGAACCGGGGAGCTGTTTTTT. Full variable domain (outside the CDR3, taken from reference TRBV7-3 and TRBJ2-2): GAGVSQTPSNKVTEKGKYVELRCDPISGHTALYWYRQSLGQGPEFLIYFQGTGAADDSGLPNDRFFAVRPEGSVSTLKIQRTERGDSAVYLCASSSSAGTGELFFGEGSRLTVL.

The J gene is TRBJ2-5, the V gene TRBV7-9, with TRBD1 identical over 7 bases. The V segment lost 4 bases and the J segment 0 bases; nucleotides outside the gene matches: 8. The CDR3 contains 16 residues. Germline loops: CDR1 SEHNR, CDR2 FQNEAQ (reference sequence). The CDR3 coding sequence is TGTGCCAGCAGCTGGGCTCCTACAGGGGACCAAGAGACCCAGTACTTC. The encoded protein is CASSWAPTGDQETQYF. The whole variable domain, remainder taken from reference TRBV7-9 and TRBJ2-5, is DTGVSQNPRHKITKRGQNVTFRCDPISEHNRLYWYRQTLGQGPEFLTYFQNEAQLEKSRLLSDRFSAERPKGSFSTLEIQRTEQGDSAMYLCASSWAPTGDQETQYFGPGTRLLVL.

This chain links TRBV5-6 with TRBJ1-1; a weak D match, TRBD1 (6 bases). In germline, CDR1 is SGHDT, CDR2 YYEEEE. V lost 6 bases and J 3 bases, leaving 15 bases between the germline ends. The CDR3 contains 14 residues. The CDR3 loop is CASILQGGYTEAFF. The DNA of the CDR3 is TGTGCCAGCATCTTACAGGGCGGGTACACTGAAGCTTTCTTT. Drawing the rest from reference TRBV5-6 and TRBJ1-1, the complete variable domain is DAGVTQSPTHLIKTRGQQVTLRCSPKSGHDTVSWYQQALGQGPQFIFQYYEEEERQRGNFPDRFSGHQFPNYSSELNVNALLLGDSALYLCASILQGGYTEAFFGQGTRLTVV.

The genes are TRBV29-1 and TRBJ2-5; TRBD1 matches 10 bases. V lost 4 bases to trimming and J lost 3 bases; unmatched junction nucleotides: 11. CDR1 is SQVTM, CDR2 ANQGSEA, per germline. The CDR3 is 16 amino acids. CDR3 amino acids: CSVGRRDRGLEETQYF. The CDR3 DNA follows: TGCAGCGTTGGACGCCGTGACAGGGGGCTTGAAGAGACCCAGTACTTC. Combining the CDR3 with reference TRBV29-1 and TRBJ2-5 gives the whole variable domain SAVISQKPSRDICQRGTSLTIQCQVDSQVTMMFWYRQQPGQSLTLIATANQGSEATYESGFVIDKFPISRPNLTFSTLTVSNMSPEDSSIYLCSVGRRDRGLEETQYFGPGTRLLVL.

The gene calls are TRBV9 and TRBJ2-1; 11 bases map to TRBD2. The germline gives CDR1 SGDLS, CDR2 YYNGEE. This CDR3 is built from 16 residues. V lost 4 bases and J lost 6; bases outside the gene matches: 9. The CDR3 here is CASSPRLAGSLNEQFF. The CDR3 DNA reads TGTGCCAGCAGCCCCCGACTAGCGGGATCTCTCAATGAGCAGTTCTTC.

In the case of this clone: Distinct nucleotide sequences in the sample also encode this CDR3. The V and J genes are TRBV2 and TRBJ1-2; no clear D gene. V was clipped by 3 bases and J by 2 bases, with 4 bases between them. Looked up from germline, CDR1 is SNHLY and CDR2 is FYNNEI. This CDR3 comprises 12 residues. The CDR3 sequence is CASSDRNYGYTF. The CDR3 nucleotides are TGTGCCAGCAGTGACAGGAACTATGGCTACACCTTC.

This chain connects TRBV7-2 to TRBJ1-1; 8 bases match TRBD1. J lost 11 bases, V lost 2 bases, and 16 bases had no gene match. The CDR3 is made up of 16 amino acids. CDR1 is SGHTA, CDR2 FQGNSA, per germline. The CDR3 here is CASSLNGQGLGGKAFF. The CDR3 coding sequence is TGTGCCAGCAGCTTAAACGGACAGGGTTTGGGGGGTAAGGCTTTCTTT.

V and J are TRBV19 and TRBJ1-5, with 9 bases aligning to TRBD1. Germline values: CDR1 LNHDA, CDR2 SQIVND (reference sequence). CDR3 length equals 16 residues. J lost 5 bases, V lost 3 bases, and 8 bases had no gene match. DNA of the CDR3: TGTGCCAGTAGTATGGACAGGGGAGGAGGGTATCAGCCCCAGCATTTT. Encoded protein: CASSMDRGGGYQPQHF.